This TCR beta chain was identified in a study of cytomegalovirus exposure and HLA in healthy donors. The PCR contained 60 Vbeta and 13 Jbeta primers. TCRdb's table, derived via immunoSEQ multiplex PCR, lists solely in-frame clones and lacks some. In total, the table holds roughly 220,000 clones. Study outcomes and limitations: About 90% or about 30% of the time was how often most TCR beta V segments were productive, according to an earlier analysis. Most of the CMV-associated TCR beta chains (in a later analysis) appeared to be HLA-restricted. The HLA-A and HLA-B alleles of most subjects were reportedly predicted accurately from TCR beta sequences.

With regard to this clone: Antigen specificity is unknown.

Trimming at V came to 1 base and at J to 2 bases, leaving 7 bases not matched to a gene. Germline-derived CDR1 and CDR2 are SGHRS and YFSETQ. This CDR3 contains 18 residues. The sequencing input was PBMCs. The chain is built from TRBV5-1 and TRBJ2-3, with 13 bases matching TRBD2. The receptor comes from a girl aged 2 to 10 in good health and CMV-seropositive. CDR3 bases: TGCGCCAGCAGCTTGTGGGGAGGGACTAGCGGGATCACAGATACGCAGTATTTT. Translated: CASSLWGGTSGITDTQYF.